A single sample gave rise to the 15 T cell receptor beta chains below, sequenced in a study of blood T cell repertoires in COVID-19. This table comes from immunoSEQ multiplex PCR, and its TCRdb copy is limited to in-frame clones, with some not included. This table holds roughly 62,000 clones, roughly 88% found once. Sequencing used peripheral blood. Source of these receptors: a man aged 25-40 years with COVID-19, enrolled during active disease.

This chain links TRBV28 with TRBJ1-4; a possible D gene is TRBD1 (5 bases). The CDR3 loop spans 12 amino acids. Germline V gene lookup returns CDR1 MDHEN and CDR2 SYDVKM. Deletions cut 11 bases from V and 8 bases from J, with 15 bases between. The CDR3 spells CAGGAAREKLFF. CDR3 sequence (DNA): TGTGCCGGTGGGGCGGCGAGGGAAAAACTGTTTTTT.

The rearrangement links TRBV12-3 or TRBV12-4 to TRBJ1-2, with unresolved D. Deletions cut 10 bases from V and 1 base from J, with 13 bases between. This CDR3 contains 13 residues. The CDR3 DNA follows: TGTGCCACTGATTCTTTCGGTAACTATGGCTACACCTTC. Translated: CATDSFGNYGYTF.

The rearrangement joins TRBV6-4 to TRBJ2-1; TRBD2 agrees at 10 bases. Germline values: CDR1 MRHNA, CDR2 SNTAGT. After removal of 4 bases from V and 4 bases from J, the junction contained 4 bases not matched to a gene. The CDR3 loop spans 15 amino acids. Here the CDR3 DNA reads TGTGCCAGCAGTGCCGGGACTAGCGATTACAATGAGCAGTTCTTC. Translating gives CASSAGTSDYNEQFF.

The chain's CDR3 is CASSLGGQGGNYGYTF. The CDR3 nucleotides are TGTGCCAGCAGCTTAGGGGGACAGGGAGGGAACTATGGCTACACCTTC. The chain links TRBV7-9 to TRBJ1-2; 9 positions match TRBD1. The CDR3 spans 16 residues. Germline V gene sequence: CDR1 SEHNR, CDR2 FQNEAQ (reference sequence). The V segment lost 1 base and the J segment 2 bases; nucleotides outside the gene matches: 5.

The rearrangement joins TRBV2 to TRBJ2-3; unclear D gene. Germline V gene data show CDR1 as SNHLY and CDR2 as FYNNEI. The CDR3 runs to 14 residues. V lost 8 bases and J lost 3, with 15 bases in between. CDR3 sequence reads: CASLATRRTDTQYF. CDR3 nucleotide sequence: TGTGCCAGCCTTGCGACACGAAGAACAGATACGCAGTATTTT. Full variable domain (remainder filled in from reference TRBV2 and TRBJ2-3): EPEVTQTPSHQVTQMGQEVILRCVPISNHLYFYWYRQILGQKVEFLVSFYNNEISEKSEIFDDQFSVERPDGSNFTLKIRSTKLEDSAMYFCASLATRRTDTQYFGPGTRLTVL.

V is TRBV19 and J is TRBJ1-2, with D perhaps matching TRBD1 (5 bases). The CDR3 is 15 amino acids. Deletions cut 3 bases from V and 4 bases from J, with 15 bases between. Germline-derived CDR1 and CDR2 are LNHDA and SQIVND (reference sequence). This CDR3 is CASSIGGTGSYGYTF. The DNA of the CDR3 is TGTGCCAGTAGTATCGGGGGGACGGGAAGCTATGGCTACACCTTC.

This rearrangement joins TRBV5-4 to TRBJ2-1; TRBD2 matches 7 bases. CDR3 length: 14 residues. V dropped 5 bases and J dropped 1; count of bases not matched to a gene: 3. Germline-derived CDR1 and CDR2 are SGHNT and YYREEE (reference sequence). The CDR3 DNA follows: TGTGCCAGCAGAGGGCGGGGGTCCTACAATGAGCAGTTCTTC. It codes for CASRGRGSYNEQFF.

V is TRBV28 and J is TRBJ2-7; TRBD2 might be the D (5 bases). This CDR3 has 14 residues. The germline gives CDR1 MDHEN, CDR2 SYDVKM. The germline V and J ends were trimmed by 6 bases and 5 bases, with 17 bases remaining between them. The CDR3 sequence is CASRTTRYQDEQYF. As DNA, the CDR3 is TGTGCCAGCAGGACCACTAGATATCAAGACGAGCAGTACTTC.

This clone appeared once. This CDR3 is also generated by other DNA sequences in the sample. The gene calls are TRBV10-3 and TRBJ2-7, with TRBD2 matching over 10 bases. In germline, CDR1 is ENHRY, CDR2 SYGVKD. The CDR3 loop spans 14 amino acids. The V and J ends lost 6 bases and 0 bases, in that order; junction bases with no gene match: 2. The CDR3 region has the DNA TGTGCCATCAGCCGGACTAGCGGCTCCTACGAGCAGTACTTC. Translated: CAISRTSGSYEQYF.

Comments on this clone: Relative to the germline gene, one junction end is altered; a read error may explain this. The V and J genes are TRBV7-9 and TRBJ2-1; no clear D. Germline CDR1 SEHNR, CDR2 FQNEAQ (reference sequence). CDR3 size: 17 residues. CDR3 in DNA: TGTGCCAGCAGCTTAAAATCAGCAGGCTTATCCTTCAATGAGCAGTTCTTC. This gives the protein CASSLKSAGLSFNEQFF.

The chain uses TRBV3-1 (or the pseudogene TRBV3-2) and TRBJ2-1; possibly TRBD2 for D (5 bases). From germline, CDR1 is LGHDT and CDR2 YNNKEL (reference sequence). V was cut by 0 bases and J by 4 bases, with 13 bases left in between. The CDR3 loop spans 16 amino acids. CDR3 coding DNA: TGTGCCAGCAGCCAAGAAGGCCAGCGGTCTTACAATGAGCAGTTCTTC. Amino acid sequence: CASSQEGQRSYNEQFF.

This chain links TRBV6-5 with TRBJ1-1, with a tentative D call TRBD1 (6 bases). Germline loops: CDR1 MNHEY, CDR2 SVGAGI. Trimming shortened V by 8 bases and J by 5 bases, and 18 bases separated the two germline ends. There are 14 residues in the CDR3. This CDR3 is CASLDRSLGTEAFF. The CDR3 coding sequence is TGTGCCAGCTTAGACAGGTCTTTGGGTACTGAAGCTTTCTTT.

This clone was counted a single time. CDR3 sequence: CASSLGPGRKETQYF. As DNA, the CDR3 is TGTGCCAGCAGCTTAGGGCCAGGGCGAAAAGAGACCCAGTACTTC. The rearrangement links TRBV11-2 to TRBJ2-5; a possible D gene is TRBD1 (5 bases). V shed 1 base and J shed 3 bases, with 12 bases lying between them. The germline gives CDR1 SGHAT, CDR2 FQNNGV. The CDR3 is 15 residues long.

The chain joins TRBV19 to TRBJ1-1; TRBD1 might be the D (5 bases). This CDR3 region has 13 residues. V gave up 2 bases and J gave up 6 bases, with 10 bases separating them. Germline CDR1 and CDR2: LNHDA and SQIVND (reference sequence). CDR3 residues: CASSIIDRPEAFF. DNA of the CDR3: TGTGCCAGTAGTATAATCGACAGACCTGAAGCTTTCTTT.

The sample holds one count of this clone. CDR3 amino acids: CASSSTSNEQFF. CDR3 coding DNA: TGTGCCAGCAGTTCGACAAGCAATGAGCAGTTCTTC. This chain joins TRBV27 and TRBJ2-1; D is unclear. Germline V gene data show CDR1 as MNHEY and CDR2 as SMNVEV (reference sequence). The ends were cut back, 4 bases at V and 6 bases at J, with 7 bases in the middle. The CDR3 consists of 12 residues.